Each of the 21 T cell receptor beta chains below was sequenced from the same sample in a study of OX40 agonist ivuxolimab in advanced cancers. Data came from immunoSEQ multiplex PCR; TCRdb stores just in-frame clones and leaves some out. The sample lists tens of thousands of clones, approximately 90% seen once, with more than 0.4% in the top ten. Sequencing used CD4+ or CD8+ T cells sorted from blood, obtained in a trial of the OX40 agonist ivuxolimab. These receptors all come from an adult with an advanced solid tumor such as melanoma, head and neck, liver or kidney cancer.

The chain recombines TRBV11-3 with TRBJ2-7; 14 bases agree with TRBD2. Germline-derived CDR1 and CDR2 are SGHNT and YENEEA. V was pared by 0 bases and J by 2 bases, with 9 bases of the junction left unmatched. The CDR3 is 19 residues long. CDR3 residues: CASSLEPGLAGVLPYEQYF. CDR3 DNA sequence: TGTGCCAGCAGCTTAGAACCGGGACTAGCGGGAGTTTTACCCTACGAGCAGTACTTC. Based on the CDR3 plus reference TRBV11-3 and TRBJ2-7, the full variable domain is EAGVVQSPRYKIIEKKQPVAFWCNPISGHNTLYWYLQNLGQGPELLIRYENEEAVDDSQLPKDRFSAERLKGVDSTLKIQPAELGDSAVYLCASSLEPGLAGVLPYEQYFGPGTRLTVT.

The CDR3 reads CASSAGTSGRVYNEQFF. CDR3 bases: TGTGCCAGCAGCGCCGGGACTAGCGGGAGGGTCTACAATGAGCAGTTCTTC. The chain recombines TRBV9 with TRBJ2-1; TRBD2 matches at 16 bases. The CDR3 runs to 17 residues. With 3 bases clipped from V and 3 bases from J, the junction kept 3 bases outside the gene matches. Germline CDR1 and CDR2: SGDLS and YYNGEE.

There are a few counts of this clone. The genes are TRBV5-1 and TRBJ2-5; 7 bases agree with TRBD2. V gave up 0 bases and J gave up 1 base; unmatched junction bases: 6. The CDR3 consists of 16 residues. CDR1 and CDR2 from the germline V gene are SGHRS and YFSETQ. CDR3 in DNA: TGCGCCAGCAGCTTGGCTCCTTCGGGGGGCCAAGAGACCCAGTACTTC. As protein: CASSLAPSGGQETQYF.

The rearrangement uses TRBV29-1 and TRBJ2-5; a weak D match, TRBD2 (6 bases). Germline CDR1 is SQVTM and CDR2 is ANQGSEA. This CDR3 contains 14 residues. Between the trimmed V and J ends, which lost 5 bases and 8 bases, there was a span of 21 bases. For the CDR3, the DNA is TGCAGCGTTACTCGGGAATCACCGGGAGAAACCCAGTACTTC. This sequence encodes CSVTRESPGETQYF.

The rearrangement joins TRBV18 to TRBJ2-1; 8 bases are a match to TRBD2. Germline lookup yields CDR1 KGHSH and CDR2 LQKENI. Losses at the gene ends were 0 bases for V and 8 bases for J; bases not matched to a gene: 0. This CDR3 comprises 13 residues. CDR3 sequence reads: CASSPPGLDEQFF. The CDR3 DNA reads as TGTGCCAGCTCACCACCGGGACTAGATGAGCAGTTCTTC.

V gene TRBV7-2 combines with J gene TRBJ2-3; D is ambiguous. CDR1 and CDR2 from the germline V gene are SGHTA and FQGNSA. The CDR3 length is 12 residues. V shed 1 base and J shed 9 bases, with 8 bases lying between them. The CDR3 nucleotides read TGTGCCAGCAGCTTAGGCCCTGGCACGCAGTATTTT. This sequence encodes CASSLGPGTQYF.

The gene calls are TRBV18 and TRBJ2-7; D unclear. The germline CDR1 and CDR2 sequences are KGHSH and LQKENI. V was trimmed by 1 base and J by 6 bases, leaving 7 bases between them. This CDR3 has 12 residues. The DNA for the CDR3 is TGTGCCAGCTCACCACGGGTGGGCGAGCAGTACTTC. This sequence encodes CASSPRVGEQYF.

This chain links TRBV6-1 with TRBJ2-7, with D tentatively TRBD2 (6 bases). Germline CDR1 and CDR2: MNHNS and SASEGT. The CDR3 length is 16 residues. V was shortened by 3 bases and J by 2 bases, with 17 bases between the two germline ends. CDR3: CASSDSDYYRTYEQYF. For the CDR3, the DNA is TGTGCCAGCAGTGATTCGGACTACTATCGTACCTACGAGCAGTACTTC.

V gene TRBV6-5 combines with J gene TRBJ2-5, with D possibly being TRBD1 or TRBD2 (5 bases each). In germline, CDR1 is MNHEY, CDR2 SVGAGI. V was shortened by 5 bases and J by 2 bases, with 6 bases between the two germline ends. CDR3 length equals 12 residues. The CDR3 spells CASSGGQETQYF. CDR3 in DNA: TGTGCCAGCAGTGGGGGTCAAGAGACCCAGTACTTC.

V is TRBV9 and J is TRBJ2-2; D remains unclear. Trimming took off 4 bases at V and 3 bases at J, with 4 bases between the two ends. Looked up from germline, CDR1 is SGDLS and CDR2 is YYNGEE. CDR3 length equals 12 residues. The CDR3 region is CASSFHTGELFF. The CDR3 DNA reads as TGTGCCAGCAGCTTTCACACCGGGGAGCTGTTTTTT.

The chain links TRBV18 to TRBJ1-5, with D hard to call. The V end lost 4 bases, the J end lost 5 bases, and 9 bases lay between the germline ends. Looked up from germline, CDR1 is KGHSH and CDR2 is LQKENI. The CDR3 spans 13 residues. The CDR3 nucleotides are TGTGCCAGCTCACTCACCAGCGATCAGCCCCAGCATTTT. Translated, it gives CASSLTSDQPQHF.

V is TRBV7-9 and J is TRBJ2-7; D gene ambiguous. The CDR3 sequence is 14 residues long. CDR1 is SEHNR, CDR2 FQNEAQ, per germline (reference sequence). Trimming took 7 bases from V and 2 from J, leaving 15 bases between them. CDR3 loop: CASIGFMTTYEQYF. The CDR3, as DNA: TGTGCCAGCATTGGGTTTATGACAACCTACGAGCAGTACTTC.

The gene calls are TRBV19 and TRBJ2-2, with a weak D call TRBD2 (5 bases). Trimming cost V 6 bases and J 3 bases, with 11 bases left between them. This CDR3 contains 14 residues. CDR1 LNHDA and CDR2 SQIVND come from the germline V gene (reference sequence). The CDR3 reads CASRRVGDTGELFF. In DNA form, the CDR3 reads TGTGCCAGTAGGAGGGTGGGAGACACCGGGGAGCTGTTTTTT.

The J gene is TRBJ2-7, the V gene TRBV7-8; 7 bases map to TRBD1. After removal of 5 bases from V and 3 bases from J, the junction contained 7 bases not matched to a gene. CDR1 SGHVS and CDR2 FQNEAQ come from the germline V gene. The CDR3 length is 14 residues. Here the CDR3 reads CASSLGQNFYEQYF. As DNA, the CDR3 is TGTGCCAGCAGCCTGGGACAGAACTTCTACGAGCAGTACTTC.

The chain uses TRBV5-6 and TRBJ1-2, with D unresolved. Germline CDR1 is SGHDT and CDR2 is YYEEEE. With 5 bases removed from V and 8 bases from J, the gap between germline ends came to 16 bases. The CDR3 totals 13 residues. CDR3 sequence (DNA): TGTGCCAGCAGGGAGGACGCGTGGTCGGGCTACACCTTC. Amino acid sequence: CASREDAWSGYTF. Full variable domain (missing parts from reference TRBV5-6 and TRBJ1-2): DAGVTQSPTHLIKTRGQQVTLRCSPKSGHDTVSWYQQALGQGPQFIFQYYEEEERQRGNFPDRFSGHQFPNYSSELNVNALLLGDSALYLCASREDAWSGYTFGSGTRLTVV.

The CDR3 DNA sequence: TGTGCCAGCAGCAACCAAGGGGCGAGCTCCTACGAGCAGTACTTC. Its protein product is CASSNQGASSYEQYF. The chain is built from TRBV28 and TRBJ2-7, with TRBD1 as a possible D gene (5 bases). The CDR3 extends over 15 amino acids. Per the germline V gene, CDR1 is MDHEN and CDR2 is SYDVKM. V was shortened by 6 bases and J by 0 bases, with 15 bases between the two germline ends.

The sample holds a few counts of this clone. This chain uses TRBV7-9 with TRBJ1-2; D possibly corresponds to TRBD1 (6 bases). Germline V gene lookup returns CDR1 SEHNR and CDR2 FQNEAQ (reference sequence). The CDR3 covers 13 residues. V was cut by 7 bases and J by 4 bases, with 13 bases left in between. CDR3 in amino acids: CASTQGGSYGYTF. The CDR3 DNA is TGTGCCAGCACTCAAGGGGGTAGCTATGGCTACACCTTC.

The V gene is TRBV9, the J gene TRBJ2-1; D perhaps matches TRBD2 (6 bases). Germline V gives CDR1 SGDLS, CDR2 YYNGEE. CDR3 length equals 20 residues. V shed 0 bases and J shed 0 bases, with 22 bases lying between them. CDR3 sequence: CASSVATRTRSGFSYNEQFF. The CDR3 region has the DNA TGTGCCAGCAGCGTAGCCACTCGCACTCGGAGCGGGTTCTCCTACAATGAGCAGTTCTTC.

The chain is built from TRBV7-2 and TRBJ2-1; D uncertain. CDR1 is SGHTA, CDR2 FQGNSA, per germline. This CDR3 is built from 13 residues. Trimming cost V 5 bases and J 3 bases, with 8 bases left between them. The CDR3 spells CASSTTSYNEQFF. CDR3 bases: TGTGCCAGCAGCACAACGAGCTACAATGAGCAGTTCTTC.

In this sample, this clone turned up once. V gene TRBV11-3 combines with J gene TRBJ2-1, with 11 bases aligning to TRBD1. The CDR3 extends over 15 amino acids. V lost 5 bases to trimming and J lost 4 bases; unmatched junction nucleotides: 4. CDR1 is SGHNT and CDR2 is YENEEA in the germline V gene. CDR3 DNA sequence: TGTGCCAGCAGCCAGGGACAGGGGGGTTACAATGAGCAGTTCTTC. Translated: CASSQGQGGYNEQFF.

This chain joins TRBV7-8 and TRBJ2-7; the match to TRBD2 covers 12 bases. This CDR3 has 15 residues. Germline V gene data show CDR1 as SGHVS and CDR2 as FQNEAQ. V gave up 5 bases and J gave up 1 base; unmatched junction bases: 3. In DNA form, the CDR3 reads TGTGCCAGCAGCCGTGGGACTAGCGGGTCCTACGAGCAGTACTTC. Protein product: CASSRGTSGSYEQYF.